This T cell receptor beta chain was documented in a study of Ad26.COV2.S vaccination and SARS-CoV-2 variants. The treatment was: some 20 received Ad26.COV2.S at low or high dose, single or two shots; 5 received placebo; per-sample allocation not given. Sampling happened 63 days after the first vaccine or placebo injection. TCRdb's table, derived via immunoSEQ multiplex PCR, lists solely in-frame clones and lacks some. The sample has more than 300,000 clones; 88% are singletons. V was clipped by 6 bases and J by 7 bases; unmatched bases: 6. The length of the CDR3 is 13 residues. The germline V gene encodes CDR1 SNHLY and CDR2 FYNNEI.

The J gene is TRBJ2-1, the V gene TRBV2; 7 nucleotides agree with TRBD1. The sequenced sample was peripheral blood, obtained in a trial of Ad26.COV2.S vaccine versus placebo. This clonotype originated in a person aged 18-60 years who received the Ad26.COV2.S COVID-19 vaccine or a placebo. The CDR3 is CASRGTEHNEQFF. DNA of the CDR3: TGTGCCAGCAGGGGGACAGAGCATAATGAGCAGTTCTTC.